The source of this T cell receptor (beta chain) is a study of identical twins. To note about this clonotype: The antigen is unknown.

General study findings and limits: Twins shared out-of-frame alpha sequences with excess low generation probability.

cDNA molecules carried unique molecular identifiers, and template switching added a universal primer site. Via MiXCR, TCRdb re-called the 5' RACE reads, giving one row per CDR3 protein. The sample has a few hundred thousand distinct CDR3 sequences, approximately 10% seen once. The V and J ends lost 4 bases and 2 bases respectively, with 15 bases between them. The CDR3 length is 15 residues. Germline loops: CDR1 SEHNR, CDR2 FQNEAQ (reference sequence). The receptor was derived from a man aged 50 to 59 in good health. The source material was memory T cells sorted from blood. The rearrangement uses TRBV7-9 and TRBJ2-7; weak D call: TRBD2 (7 bases). CDR3 in DNA: TGTGCCAGCAGCTCGGGGGCTAGCGGAACCTACGAGCAGTACTTC. This sequence encodes CASSSGASGTYEQYF.